This T cell receptor beta chain is drawn from a study of post-analysis software for immune sequencing data. Turning to the study itself: Secondary progressive, relapsing-remitting and progressive-relapsing multiple sclerosis were among the included disease courses.

Each TCR beta cDNA library carried unique molecular identifiers. MiXCR, applied by TCRdb to the PCR reads, yields one record per CDR3 protein. The sample holds roughly 800,000 distinct CDR3 sequences, just under 30% seen once. Broader study findings: Batch-mates among the samples co-clustered strongly by F measure. The study found TRBV5-6, TRBV5-1 and TRBV20-1 among about 5 TRBV segments more frequent in patients than controls. Comparison with controls showed significantly lower normalized Chao1 diversity in multiple sclerosis patients.

The CDR3 covers 12 residues. Germline V gene lookup returns CDR1 SQVTM and CDR2 ANQGSEA. The V and J ends lost 3 bases and 5 bases respectively, with 10 bases between them. A few counts support this clonotype. Its antigen remains unknown. What was sequenced was blood. This receptor was identified in a girl aged 5-17 years with multiple sclerosis. V usage is TRBV29-1 and J usage is TRBJ1-2; tentative D call: TRBD1 (6 bases). The CDR3 DNA sequence: TGCAGCGTTGACAATCAGGGGTATGGCTACACCTTC. It encodes CSVDNQGYGYTF.